This TCR beta chain comes out of a study of cytomegalovirus exposure and HLA in healthy donors. The study, taken as a whole, reports: Most TCR sequences were rare, but some public TCRs occurred in many donors.

Repertoires were generated with immunoSEQ multiplex PCR, while TCRdb's copy carries only in-frame clones and drops some. The sample has more than 75,000 clones, 85% to 95% seen once. The germline V gene encodes CDR1 SGHTA and CDR2 FQGTGA. Trimming cost V 3 bases and J 5 bases, with 10 bases left between them. This CDR3 has 13 amino acids. About this clone itself: Its specificity is unknown.

This TCR was recovered from a man aged 18 to 35 in good health and CMV-seronegative. The sequenced sample consisted of PBMCs. The gene calls are TRBV7-3 and TRBJ2-5; TRBD1 might be the D (6 bases). CDR3: CASSFVQGETQYF. CDR3 nucleotide sequence: TGTGCCAGCAGCTTCGTCCAGGGGGAGACCCAGTACTTC.